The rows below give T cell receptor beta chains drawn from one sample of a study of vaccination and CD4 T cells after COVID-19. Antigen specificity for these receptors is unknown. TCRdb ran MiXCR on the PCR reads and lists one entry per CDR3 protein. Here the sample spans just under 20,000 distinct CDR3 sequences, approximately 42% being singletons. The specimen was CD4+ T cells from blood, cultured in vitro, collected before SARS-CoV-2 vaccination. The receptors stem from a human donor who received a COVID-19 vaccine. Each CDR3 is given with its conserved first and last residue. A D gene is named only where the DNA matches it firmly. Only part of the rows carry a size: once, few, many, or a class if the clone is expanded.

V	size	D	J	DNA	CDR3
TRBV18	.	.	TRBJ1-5	TGTGCCAGCTCACCACCCGTATCCAGGGTGCGTCGCAATCAGCCCCAGCATTTT	CASSPPVSRVRRNQPQHF
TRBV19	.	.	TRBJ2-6	TGTGCCAGTAGCCGGAGGGACAGACGTAACTCTGGGGCCAACGTCCTGACTTTC	CASSRRDRRNSGANVLTF
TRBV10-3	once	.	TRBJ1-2	TGTGCCATCAGTGAAAAGGATATCTATGGCTACACCTTC	CAISEKDIYGYTF
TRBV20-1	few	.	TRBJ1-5	TGCAGTGGGAGGGAATCAGGCAATCAGCCCCAGCATTTT	CSGRESGNQPQHF
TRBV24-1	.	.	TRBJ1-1	TGTGCCACCCCCCCGAAGGGGGACACTGAAGCTTTCTTT	CATPPKGDTEAFF
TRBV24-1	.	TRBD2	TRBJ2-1	TGTGCCACCAGTGATATTAGCGGGGGATACAATGAGCAGTTCTTC	CATSDISGGYNEQFF
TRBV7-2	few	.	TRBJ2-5	TGTGCCAGCAGCTTACCCAAAGAGACCCAGTACTTC	CASSLPKETQYF
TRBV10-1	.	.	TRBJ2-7	TGCGCCAGCAGGAATCCCAATAGATGCTTCTACGAGCAGTACTTC	CASRNPNRCFYEQYF
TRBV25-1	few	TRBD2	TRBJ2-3	TGTGCCAGCAGTGGAGCGCTAGCGGGGATTAGCACAGATACGCAGTATTTT	CASSGALAGISTDTQYF
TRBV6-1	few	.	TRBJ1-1	TGTGCCAGCAGACTGACAGGTATGAACACTGAAGCTTTCTTT	CASRLTGMNTEAFF
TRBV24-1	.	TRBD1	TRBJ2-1	TGTGCCACCAGTGAGGTGGACAGGTACAATGAGCAGTTCTTC	CATSEVDRYNEQFF
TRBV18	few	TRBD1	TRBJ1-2	TGTGCCAGCTCACCGCGACAGGGGTGGGGCTACACCTTC	CASSPRQGWGYTF
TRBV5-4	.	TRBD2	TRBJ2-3	TGTGCCAGCAGCAGGAGACTAGCGGGGGGACTCACTAGCACAGATACGCAGTATTTT	CASSRRLAGGLTSTDTQYF
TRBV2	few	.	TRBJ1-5	TGTGCCAGCACGGGGGGTAGCAATCAGCCCCAGCATTTT	CASTGGSNQPQHF
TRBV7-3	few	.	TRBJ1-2	TGTGCCAGCAGCTTAAGTGGCCGGGACACCCCCTATGGCTACACCTTC	CASSLSGRDTPYGYTF
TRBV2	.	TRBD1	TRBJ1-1	TGTGCCAGCAGCAGGGGGGGAAGCACTGAAGCTTTCTTT	CASSRGGSTEAFF
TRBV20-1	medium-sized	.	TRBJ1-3	TGCAGTGCTAGAGAGCCGGGGAGCTCTGGAAACACCATATATTTT	CSAREPGSSGNTIYF
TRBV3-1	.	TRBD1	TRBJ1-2	TGTGCCAGCAGCCAAACGATTACAGGGGGTGGCGGCTACACCTTC	CASSQTITGGGGYTF
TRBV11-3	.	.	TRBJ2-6	TGTGCCAGCAGCTTAATCGACTCTGGGGCCAACGTCCTGACTTTC	CASSLIDSGANVLTF
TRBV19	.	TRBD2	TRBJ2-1	TGTGCCAGTAGTACGGGGACTAGGGTTAAGGTTGAGCAGTTCTTC	CASSTGTRVKVEQFF
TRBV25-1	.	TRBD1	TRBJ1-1	TGTGCCAGCAGCCCAATGGGACAGCTGAACACTGAAGCTTTCTTT	CASSPMGQLNTEAFF
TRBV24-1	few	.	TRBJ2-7	TGTGCCACCAGTCGTGTAGGGGTTAGCGAGCAGTACTTC	CATSRVGVSEQYF
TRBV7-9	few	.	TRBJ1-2	TGTGCCAGCAGCTTAGAAGGGGGGCCCGGCTACACCTTC	CASSLEGGPGYTF
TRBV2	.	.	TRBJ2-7	TGTGCCAGCAACCGGGGGGCTCGTTTGTACGAGCAGTACTTC	CASNRGARLYEQYF
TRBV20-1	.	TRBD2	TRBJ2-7	TGCAGTGCTAGAGACGAGCGGGGGAGAGAGGGGGAGCAGTACTTC	CSARDERGREGEQYF
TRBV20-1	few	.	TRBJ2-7	TGCAGTGCTAGACGCGGATACTCCTACGAGCAGTACTTC	CSARRGYSYEQYF
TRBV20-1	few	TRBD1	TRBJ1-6	TGCAGTGCATTACCGGGACAGGGGACCTCACCCCTCCACTTT	CSALPGQGTSPLHF
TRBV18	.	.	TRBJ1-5	TGTGCCAGCTCACCACAACAGGAGAGCAATCAGCCCCAGCATTTT	CASSPQQESNQPQHF
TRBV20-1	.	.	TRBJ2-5	TGCAGTGCAACCCCGCCGGGGGTTCGAGAGACCCAGTACTTC	CSATPPGVRETQYF
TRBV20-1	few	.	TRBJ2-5	TGCAGTGCCAGGGGCGGGGGAGAGACCCAGTACTTC	CSARGGGETQYF
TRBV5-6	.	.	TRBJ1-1	TGTGCCAGCAGCCCAGGCGCCAGGGAGAAAGCTTTCTTT	CASSPGAREKAFF
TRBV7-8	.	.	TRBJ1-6	TGTGCCAGCAGCTTAGCCCTCGAGGGCCTTAGGAATTCACCCCTCCACTTT	CASSLALEGLRNSPLHF
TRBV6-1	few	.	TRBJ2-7	TGTGCCAGCAGGCTACAGGGAACCTACGAGCAGTACTTC	CASRLQGTYEQYF
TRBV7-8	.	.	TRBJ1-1	TGTGCCAGCAGCTTAGCGTTAAGGGGGGGGTCCACTGAAGCTTTCTTT	CASSLALRGGSTEAFF
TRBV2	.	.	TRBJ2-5	TGTGCCAGCAGTGGGGCCGGGTACCAAGAGACCCAGTACTTC	CASSGAGYQETQYF